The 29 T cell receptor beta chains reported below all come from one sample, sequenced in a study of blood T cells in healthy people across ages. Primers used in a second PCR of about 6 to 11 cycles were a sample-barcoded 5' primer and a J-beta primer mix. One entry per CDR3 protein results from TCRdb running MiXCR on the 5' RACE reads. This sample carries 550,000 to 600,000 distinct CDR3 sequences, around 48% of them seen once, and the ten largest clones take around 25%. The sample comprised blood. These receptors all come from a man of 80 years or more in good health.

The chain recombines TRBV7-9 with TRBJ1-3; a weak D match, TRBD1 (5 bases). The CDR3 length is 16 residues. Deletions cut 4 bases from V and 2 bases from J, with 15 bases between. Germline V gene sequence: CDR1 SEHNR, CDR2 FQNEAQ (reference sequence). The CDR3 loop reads CASSYLTSRAGNTIYF. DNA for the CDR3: TGTGCCAGCAGCTATCTCACATCCAGGGCTGGAAACACCATATATTTT. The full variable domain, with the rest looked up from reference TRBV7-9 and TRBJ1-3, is DTGVSQNPRHKITKRGQNVTFRCDPISEHNRLYWYRQTLGQGPEFLTYFQNEAQLEKSRLLSDRFSAERPKGSFSTLEIQRTEQGDSAMYLCASSYLTSRAGNTIYFGEGSWLTVV.

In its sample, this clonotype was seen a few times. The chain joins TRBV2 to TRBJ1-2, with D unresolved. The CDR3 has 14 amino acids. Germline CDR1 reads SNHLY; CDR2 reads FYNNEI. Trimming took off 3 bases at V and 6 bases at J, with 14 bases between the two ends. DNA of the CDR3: TGTGCCAGCAGTGAGGCCGAGTCGGGAAATGGCTACACCTTC. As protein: CASSEAESGNGYTF.

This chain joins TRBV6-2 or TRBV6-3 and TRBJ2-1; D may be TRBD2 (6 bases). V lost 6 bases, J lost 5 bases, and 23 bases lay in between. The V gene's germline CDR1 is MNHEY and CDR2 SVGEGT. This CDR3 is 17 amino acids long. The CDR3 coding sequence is TGTGCCAGCAGCCCTTTCGCGGGACCCAGACCTAACAATGAGCAGTTCTTC. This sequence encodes CASSPFAGPRPNNEQFF.

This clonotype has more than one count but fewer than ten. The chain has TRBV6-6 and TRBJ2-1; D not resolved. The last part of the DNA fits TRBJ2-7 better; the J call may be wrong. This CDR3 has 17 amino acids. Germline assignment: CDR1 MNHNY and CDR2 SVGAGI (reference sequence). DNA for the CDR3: TGTGCCAGCGTCAGGACCCCAGGCCGTATAATCCACAATGAGCAGTACTTC. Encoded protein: CASVRTPGRIIHNEQYF.

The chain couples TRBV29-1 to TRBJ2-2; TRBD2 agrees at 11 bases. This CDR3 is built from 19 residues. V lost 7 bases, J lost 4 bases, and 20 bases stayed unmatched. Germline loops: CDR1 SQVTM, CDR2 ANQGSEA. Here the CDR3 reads CSASSTSGRFNVGTGELFF. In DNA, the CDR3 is TGCAGCGCCTCGAGCACTAGCGGGAGATTCAACGTTGGCACCGGGGAGCTGTTTTTT.

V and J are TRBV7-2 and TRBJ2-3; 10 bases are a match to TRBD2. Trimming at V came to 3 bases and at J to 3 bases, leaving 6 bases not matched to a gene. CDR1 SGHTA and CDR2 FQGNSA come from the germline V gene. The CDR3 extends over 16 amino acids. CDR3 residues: CASSFGIAGGTDTQYF. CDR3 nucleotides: TGTGCCAGCAGCTTCGGAATAGCGGGAGGAACAGATACGCAGTATTTT.

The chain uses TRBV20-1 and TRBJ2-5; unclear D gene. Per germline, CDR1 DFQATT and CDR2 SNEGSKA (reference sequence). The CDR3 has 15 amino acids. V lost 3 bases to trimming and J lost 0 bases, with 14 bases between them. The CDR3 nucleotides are TGCAGTGCTAGGGGAATGGGCCATTACCAAGAGACCCAGTACTTC. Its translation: CSARGMGHYQETQYF.

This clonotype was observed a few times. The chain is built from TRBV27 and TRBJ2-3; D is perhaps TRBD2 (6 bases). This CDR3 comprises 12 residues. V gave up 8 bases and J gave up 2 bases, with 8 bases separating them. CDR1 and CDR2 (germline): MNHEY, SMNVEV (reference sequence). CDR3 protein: CASRGITDTQYF. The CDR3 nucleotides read TGTGCCAGCCGCGGGATCACAGATACGCAGTATTTT.

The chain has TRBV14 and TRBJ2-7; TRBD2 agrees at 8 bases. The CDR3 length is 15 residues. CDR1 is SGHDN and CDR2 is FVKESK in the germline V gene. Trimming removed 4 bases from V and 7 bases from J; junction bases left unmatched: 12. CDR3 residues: CASSRVGRELWEQYF. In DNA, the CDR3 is TGTGCCAGCAGCCGGGTCGGGAGGGAGCTTTGGGAGCAGTACTTC.

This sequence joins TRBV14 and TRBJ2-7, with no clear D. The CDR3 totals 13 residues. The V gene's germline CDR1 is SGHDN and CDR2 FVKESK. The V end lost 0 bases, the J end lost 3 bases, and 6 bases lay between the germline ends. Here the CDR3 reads CASSQDSFYEQYF. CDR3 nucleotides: TGTGCCAGCAGCCAAGACAGCTTCTACGAGCAGTACTTC.

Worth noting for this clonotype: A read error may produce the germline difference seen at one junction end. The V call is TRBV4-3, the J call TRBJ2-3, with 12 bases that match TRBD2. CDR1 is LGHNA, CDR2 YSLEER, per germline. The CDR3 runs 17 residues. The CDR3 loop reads CASSQGASGRAGDMQYF. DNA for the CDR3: TGCGCCAGCAGCCAAGGGGCTAGCGGGAGGGCCGGGGATATGCAGTATTTT.

CDR3 sequence reads: CASSQSMTAVKRYTF. The CDR3 DNA reads TGTGCCAGCAGCCAGTCCATGACCGCGGTTAAACGCTACACCTTC. The chain uses TRBV2 and TRBJ1-2; no clear D. Germline CDR1 reads SNHLY; CDR2 reads FYNNEI. The CDR3 has 15 amino acids. Trimming cost V 6 bases and J 9 bases, with 23 bases left between them.

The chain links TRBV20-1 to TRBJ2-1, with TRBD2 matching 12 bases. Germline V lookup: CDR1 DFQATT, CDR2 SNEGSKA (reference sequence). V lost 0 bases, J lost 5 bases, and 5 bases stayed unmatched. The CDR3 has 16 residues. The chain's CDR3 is CSARDPGLAGNNEQFF. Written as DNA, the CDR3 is TGCAGTGCTAGAGATCCGGGACTAGCGGGTAACAATGAGCAGTTCTTC.

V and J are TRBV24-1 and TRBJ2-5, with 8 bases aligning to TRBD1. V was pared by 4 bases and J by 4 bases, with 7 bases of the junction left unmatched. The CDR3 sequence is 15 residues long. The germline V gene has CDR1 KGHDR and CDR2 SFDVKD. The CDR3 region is CATSDTGGTGETQYF. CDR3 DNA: TGTGCCACCAGTGACACAGGGGGAACGGGAGAGACCCAGTACTTC.

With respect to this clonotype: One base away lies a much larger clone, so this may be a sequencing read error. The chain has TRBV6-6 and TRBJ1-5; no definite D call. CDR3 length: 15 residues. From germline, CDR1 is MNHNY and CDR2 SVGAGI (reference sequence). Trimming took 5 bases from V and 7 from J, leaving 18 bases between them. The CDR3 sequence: CASSTGRPPGQPQHF. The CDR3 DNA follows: TGTGCCAGCAGTACGGGAAGGCCCCCGGGGCAGCCCCAGCATTTT.

The CDR3 loop is CASRTGGLVYEQYF. Written as DNA, the CDR3 is TGTGCCAGCCGGACAGGGGGCTTGGTCTACGAGCAGTACTTC. The chain employs TRBV6-2 or TRBV6-3 and TRBJ2-5, with 11 bases fitting TRBD1. The J call is in doubt because the DNA end fits TRBJ2-7 better. This CDR3 contains 14 residues. In germline, CDR1 is MNHEY, CDR2 SVGEGT.

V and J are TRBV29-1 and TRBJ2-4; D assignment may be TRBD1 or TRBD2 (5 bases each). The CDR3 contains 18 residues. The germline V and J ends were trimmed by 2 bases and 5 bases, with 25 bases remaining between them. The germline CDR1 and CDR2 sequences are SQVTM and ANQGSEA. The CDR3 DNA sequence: TGCAGCGTTGAAAACGAAAAGGGGTCCCTCTCGGGACAAAACATTCAGTACTTC. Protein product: CSVENEKGSLSGQNIQYF. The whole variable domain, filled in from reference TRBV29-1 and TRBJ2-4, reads SAVISQKPSRDICQRGTSLTIQCQVDSQVTMMFWYRQQPGQSLTLIATANQGSEATYESGFVIDKFPISRPNLTFSTLTVSNMSPEDSSIYLCSVENEKGSLSGQNIQYFGAGTRLSVL.

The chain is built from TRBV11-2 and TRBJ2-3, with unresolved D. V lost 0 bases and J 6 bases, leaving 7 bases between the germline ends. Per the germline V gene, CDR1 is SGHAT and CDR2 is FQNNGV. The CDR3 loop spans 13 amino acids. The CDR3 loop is CASSLDRPDTQYF. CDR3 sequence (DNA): TGTGCCAGCAGCTTAGATCGTCCGGATACGCAGTATTTT. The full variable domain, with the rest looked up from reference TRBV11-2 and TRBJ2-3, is EAGVAQSPRYKIIEKRQSVAFWCNPISGHATLYWYQQILGQGPKLLIQFQNNGVVDDSQLPKDRFSAERLKGVDSTLKIQPAKLEDSAVYLCASSLDRPDTQYFGPGTRLTVL.

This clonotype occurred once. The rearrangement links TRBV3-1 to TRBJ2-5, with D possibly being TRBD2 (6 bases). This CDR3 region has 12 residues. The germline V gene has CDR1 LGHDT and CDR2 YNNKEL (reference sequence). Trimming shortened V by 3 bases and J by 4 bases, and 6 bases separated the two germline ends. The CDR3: CASSQTRETQYF. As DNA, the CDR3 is TGTGCCAGCAGCCAGACTAGAGAGACCCAGTACTTC.

CDR3 nucleotide sequence: TGTGCCATCAGTCAGCGGGGGGGCGAAAATGAGCAGTTCTTC. This encodes CAISQRGGENEQFF. This chain links TRBV10-3 with TRBJ2-1; TRBD2 matches at 10 bases. There are 14 residues in the CDR3. In germline, CDR1 is ENHRY, CDR2 SYGVKD. V trimming: 5 bases; J trimming: 7 bases; junction bases outside the gene matches: 5.

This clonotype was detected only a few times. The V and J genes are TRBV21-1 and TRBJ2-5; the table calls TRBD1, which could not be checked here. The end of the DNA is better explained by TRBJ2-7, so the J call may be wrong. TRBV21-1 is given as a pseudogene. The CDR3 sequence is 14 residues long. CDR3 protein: CASSKMSGHDEQYF. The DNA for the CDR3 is TGTGCCAGCAGCAAGATGTCGGGACACGACGAGCAGTACTTC.

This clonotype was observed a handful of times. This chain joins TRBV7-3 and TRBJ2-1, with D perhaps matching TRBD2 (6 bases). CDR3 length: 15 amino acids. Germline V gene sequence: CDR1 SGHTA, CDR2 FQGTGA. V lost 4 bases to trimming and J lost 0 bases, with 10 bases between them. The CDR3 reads CASSSTSNSYNEQFF. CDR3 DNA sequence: TGTGCCAGCAGCTCAACTAGCAACTCCTACAATGAGCAGTTCTTC.

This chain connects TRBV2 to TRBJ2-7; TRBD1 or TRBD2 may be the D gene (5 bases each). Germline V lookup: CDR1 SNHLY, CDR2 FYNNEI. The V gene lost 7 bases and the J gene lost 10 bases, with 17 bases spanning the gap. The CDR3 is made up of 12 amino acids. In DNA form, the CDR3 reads TGTGCCAGCAACGAGGGGTCCCAAGGACAGTACTTC. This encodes CASNEGSQGQYF.

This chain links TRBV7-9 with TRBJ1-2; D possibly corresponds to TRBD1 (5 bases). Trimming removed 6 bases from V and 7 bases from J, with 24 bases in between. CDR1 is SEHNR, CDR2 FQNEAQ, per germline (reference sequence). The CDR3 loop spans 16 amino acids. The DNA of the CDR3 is TGTGCCAGCAGTTCAACCCGGGCCGGGGGACCTAGTGGCTACACCTTC. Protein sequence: CASSSTRAGGPSGYTF.

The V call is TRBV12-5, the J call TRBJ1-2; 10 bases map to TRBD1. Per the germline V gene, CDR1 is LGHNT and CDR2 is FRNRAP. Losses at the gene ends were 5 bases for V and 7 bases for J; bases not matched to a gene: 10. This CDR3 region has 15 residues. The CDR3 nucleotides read TGTGCTAGTGGTCCAGGGGACAGGGGATCTTCTGGCTACACCTTC. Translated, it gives CASGPGDRGSSGYTF.

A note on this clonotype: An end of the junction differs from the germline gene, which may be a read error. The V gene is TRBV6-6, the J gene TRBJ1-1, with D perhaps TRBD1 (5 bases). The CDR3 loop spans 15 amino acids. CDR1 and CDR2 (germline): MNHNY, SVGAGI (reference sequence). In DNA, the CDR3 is TGTACCAGCAGTTACTCGACCGGGGCCAACACTGAAGCTTTCTTT. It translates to CTSSYSTGANTEAFF.

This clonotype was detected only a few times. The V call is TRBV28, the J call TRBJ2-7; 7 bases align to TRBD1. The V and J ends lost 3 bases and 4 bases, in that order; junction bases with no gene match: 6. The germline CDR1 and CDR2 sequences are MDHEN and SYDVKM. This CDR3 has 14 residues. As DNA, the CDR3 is TGTGCCAGCAGTTTCAGCACAGGGGAATACGAGCAGTACTTC. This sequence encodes CASSFSTGEYEQYF. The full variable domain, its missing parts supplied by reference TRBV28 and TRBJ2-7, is DVKVTQSSRYLVKRTGEKVFLECVQDMDHENMFWYRQDPGLGLRLIYFSYDVKMKEKGDIPEGYSVSREKKERFSLILESASTNQTSMYLCASSFSTGEYEQYFGPGTRLTVT.

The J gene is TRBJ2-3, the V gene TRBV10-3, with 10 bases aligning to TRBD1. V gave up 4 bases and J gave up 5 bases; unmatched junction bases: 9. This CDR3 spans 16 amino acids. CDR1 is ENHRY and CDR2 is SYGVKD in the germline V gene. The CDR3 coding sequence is TGTGCCATCAGTGCGGCCCGGGACAGGGGAATAGATACGCAGTATTTT. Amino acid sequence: CAISAARDRGIDTQYF.

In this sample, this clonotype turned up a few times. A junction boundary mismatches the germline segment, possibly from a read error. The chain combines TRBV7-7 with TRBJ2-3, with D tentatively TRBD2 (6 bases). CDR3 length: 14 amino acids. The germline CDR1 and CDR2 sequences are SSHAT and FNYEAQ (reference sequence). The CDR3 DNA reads TGTGCTAGCAGCTCCGGGAGAGGAGTAGATACGCAGTATTTT. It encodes CASSSGRGVDTQYF.